These 22 T cell receptor beta chains were all obtained from the same sample, sequenced in a study of spatial heterogeneity in lung cancer. The time point: sample taken at primary tumor resection. TCRdb re-derived calls from the 5' RACE reads in MiXCR, one entry per CDR3 protein. The sample records some 97,000 distinct CDR3 sequences, 4.4% being singletons. Their target antigens are unknown. Study-level findings and limits: Mutation tallies in tumors tracked expanded intratumoral alpha and beta TCR counts.

Sequences were derived from lung tumor tissue, sampled at surgery. The receptors here all came from a male donor with early-stage non-small cell lung cancer.

This clonotype occurred many times. The V and J genes are TRBV3-1 and TRBJ1-2; D unresolved. Trimming took 1 base from V and 3 from J, leaving 6 bases between them. This CDR3 contains 13 residues. CDR1 and CDR2 (germline): LGHDT, YNNKEL (reference sequence). The CDR3 sequence: CASSQGPYYGYTF. CDR3 DNA sequence: TGTGCCAGCAGCCAAGGGCCATACTATGGCTACACCTTC.

This clonotype showed up many times. The chain recombines TRBV9 with TRBJ2-7; 7 bases align to TRBD2. Trimming removed 4 bases from V and 7 bases from J; junction bases left unmatched: 11. There are 14 residues in the CDR3. Germline CDR1 is SGDLS and CDR2 is YYNGEE. The CDR3 loop is CASSMTSLPGEQYF. The CDR3 DNA reads TGTGCCAGCAGCATGACTAGCCTCCCGGGGGAGCAGTACTTC. The whole variable domain, filled in from reference TRBV9 and TRBJ2-7, reads DSGVTQTPKHLITATGQRVTLRCSPRSGDLSVYWYQQSLDQGLQFLIQYYNGEERAKGNILERFSAQQFPDLHSELNLSSLELGDSALYFCASSMTSLPGEQYFGPGTRLTVT.

This clonotype has a count of ten or more. V usage is TRBV6-5 and J usage is TRBJ1-1; D gene uncertain. V was clipped by 0 bases and J by 4 bases, with 6 bases between them. The CDR3 sequence is 13 residues long. Per germline, CDR1 MNHEY and CDR2 SVGAGI. The CDR3 is CASSYSAGTEAFF. The CDR3 region has the DNA TGTGCCAGCAGTTACTCAGCTGGCACTGAAGCTTTCTTT.

This clonotype was observed a single time. The chain joins TRBV3-1 to TRBJ2-1, with D unclear. Germline values: CDR1 LGHDT, CDR2 YNNKEL (reference sequence). Trimming pared 0 bases from V and 10 bases from J, leaving 10 bases between. CDR3 length: 13 amino acids. DNA for the CDR3: TGTGCCAGCAGCCAAGATCGAAAAGAGGAGCAGTTCTTC. This gives the protein CASSQDRKEEQFF.

This clonotype has ten or more counts. The J gene is TRBJ2-3, the V gene TRBV13, with no clear D. Germline V CDR1 and CDR2: PRHDT, FYEKMQ (reference sequence). V was cut by 0 bases and J by 5 bases, with 6 bases left in between. The CDR3 loop spans 13 amino acids. This CDR3 reads CASSLGRQDTQYF. CDR3 coding DNA: TGTGCCAGCAGCTTAGGACGGCAAGATACGCAGTATTTT.

This clonotype was observed many times. The rearrangement uses TRBV19 and TRBJ1-5; 9 bases fit TRBD1. This CDR3 is built from 15 residues. Unmatched junction bases numbered 4, after V lost 5 bases and J lost 2 bases. Looked up from germline, CDR1 is LNHDA and CDR2 is SQIVND (reference sequence). The CDR3 sequence: CASSGGQGGNQPQHF. The CDR3 coding sequence is TGTGCCAGTAGTGGGGGACAGGGAGGCAATCAGCCCCAGCATTTT.

This clonotype was counted a few times. This may be a read error, as it is one base from a much larger clone. The gene calls are TRBV7-9 and TRBJ2-2; D remains ambiguous. V lost 5 bases and J 2 bases, leaving 3 bases between the germline ends. Germline V CDR1 and CDR2: SEHNR, FQNEAQ (reference sequence). This CDR3 is built from 12 residues. The CDR3 nucleotides are TGTGCCAGCAGCCGAAACACCGGGGAGCTGTTTTTT. Encoded protein: CASSRNTGELFF.

The table lists this clonotype with many counts. The rearrangement uses TRBV18 and TRBJ1-1; possible D gene TRBD1, 6 bases. CDR1 and CDR2 (germline): KGHSH, LQKENI. The V gene lost 2 bases and the J gene lost 1 base, with 8 bases spanning the gap. The CDR3 runs to 14 residues. The DNA of the CDR3 is TGTGCCAGCTCACCAAACAGGGCGAACACTGAAGCTTTCTTT. Translating it yields CASSPNRANTEAFF.

This clonotype was counted ten times or more. This chain connects TRBV6-1 to TRBJ2-3; D call uncertain. V was clipped by 2 bases and J by 15 bases, with 15 bases between them. The V gene's germline CDR1 is MNHNS and CDR2 SASEGT. This CDR3 has 12 residues. Here the CDR3 DNA reads TGTGCCAGCAGTGAAATGGACGCCCGCCGCTATTTT. Protein product: CASSEMDARRYF.

In this sample, this clonotype turned up many times. This chain uses TRBV7-6 with TRBJ2-2; 7 bases fit TRBD2. The germline gives CDR1 SGHVS, CDR2 FNYEAQ. The CDR3 has 16 amino acids. V was clipped by 6 bases and J by 3 bases; unmatched bases: 10. DNA of the CDR3: TGTGCCAGCAGTCTCCGGGCTAGCGGTTACACCGGGGAGCTGTTTTTT. This encodes CASSLRASGYTGELFF.

The DNA of the CDR3 is TGTGCCAGCAGCTTTCCATCCCGGAGACCCGTCTCCTACGAGCAGTACTTC. Residues: CASSFPSRRPVSYEQYF. The J gene is TRBJ2-7, the V gene TRBV7-9; D is unresolved. Germline values: CDR1 SEHNR, CDR2 FQNEAQ (reference sequence). The length of the CDR3 is 17 residues. V was clipped by 3 bases and J by 0 bases, with 18 bases between them.

This clonotype was seen ten or more times. The chain carries TRBV28 and TRBJ2-4; D might be TRBD1 (6 bases). CDR1 and CDR2 from the germline V gene are MDHEN and SYDVKM. This CDR3 is 18 amino acids long. V lost 6 bases and J 0 bases, leaving 21 bases between the germline ends. The CDR3 DNA is TGTGCCAGCAGCAACTCCTGGACAGACAGATTAGCCAAAAACATTCAGTACTTC. Its translation: CASSNSWTDRLAKNIQYF.

This clonotype was detected many times. The chain joins TRBV12-3 or TRBV12-4 to TRBJ1-4, with a tentative D call TRBD1 (5 bases). Trimming stripped 6 bases from V and 8 bases from J, with 7 bases between. The CDR3 runs to 11 residues. CDR3 sequence reads: CASSHREKLFF. The CDR3 region has the DNA TGTGCCAGCAGCCACAGGGAAAAACTGTTTTTT.

Many counts were recorded for this clonotype. The chain couples TRBV10-3 to TRBJ1-2; perhaps TRBD1 as D (6 bases). Trimming removed 3 bases at V and 8 bases at J, with 16 bases between. The CDR3 is 14 amino acids. Germline CDR1 reads ENHRY; CDR2 reads SYGVKD. The CDR3 DNA reads as TGTGCCATCAGTGAAATTCCAGGGGCGGGCGGCTACACCTTC. The encoded protein is CAISEIPGAGGYTF.

This clonotype was seen at least ten times. The chain carries TRBV7-9 and TRBJ1-1; D unclear. The V gene's germline CDR1 is SEHNR and CDR2 FQNEAQ (reference sequence). The CDR3 has 13 amino acids. The V end was cut by 5 bases, the J end by 1 base, with 8 bases between. CDR3 coding DNA: TGTGCCAGCAGCCGTAATGGGAACACTGAAGCTTTCTTT. It is translated as CASSRNGNTEAFF. Based on the CDR3 plus reference TRBV7-9 and TRBJ1-1, the full variable domain is DTGVSQNPRHKITKRGQNVTFRCDPISEHNRLYWYRQTLGQGPEFLTYFQNEAQLEKSRLLSDRFSAERPKGSFSTLEIQRTEQGDSAMYLCASSRNGNTEAFFGQGTRLTVV.

The rearrangement links TRBV20-1 to TRBJ2-3, with D possibly being TRBD2 (6 bases). With 6 bases removed from V and 4 bases from J, the gap between germline ends came to 14 bases. The CDR3 spans 13 residues. The V gene's germline CDR1 is DFQATT and CDR2 SNEGSKA (reference sequence). CDR3 residues: CSARDWRPDTQYF. For the CDR3, the DNA is TGCAGTGCCAGGGACTGGAGACCAGATACGCAGTATTTT.

This clonotype has a count of ten or more. The chain carries TRBV3-1 and TRBJ2-1; D gene ambiguous. The CDR3 contains 13 residues. Germline values: CDR1 LGHDT, CDR2 YNNKEL (reference sequence). With 0 bases removed from V and 8 bases from J, the gap between germline ends came to 8 bases. This CDR3 is CASSQDATYEQFF. The CDR3 region has the DNA TGTGCCAGCAGCCAAGACGCTACCTATGAGCAGTTCTTC.

CDR3 bases: TGCGCCAGCAGCTCCGGTGGGGGGCAGGATCAGCCCCAGCATTTT. It is translated as CASSSGGGQDQPQHF. This chain links TRBV5-1 with TRBJ1-5; D may be TRBD1 (6 bases). CDR1 and CDR2 (germline): SGHRS, YFSETQ. This CDR3 has 15 amino acids. V dropped 3 bases and J dropped 5 bases, with 15 bases sitting between them.

This clonotype was counted many times. Written as DNA, the CDR3 is TGTGCCAGCAGCGCTTACCTGTTCCACACAGATACGCAGTATTTT. Residues: CASSAYLFHTDTQYF. The chain combines TRBV5-6 with TRBJ2-3, with D uncertain. The V end was cut by 4 bases, the J end by 2 bases, with 14 bases between. This CDR3 is 15 amino acids long. In germline, CDR1 is SGHDT, CDR2 YYEEEE.

This clonotype was found many times. The chain joins TRBV12-3 or TRBV12-4 to TRBJ2-1; 10 nucleotides align to TRBD2. CDR3 size: 15 residues. After removal of 5 bases from V and 9 bases from J, the junction contained 10 bases not matched to a gene. The chain's CDR3 is CASSPSSGSFSEQFF. For the CDR3, the DNA is TGTGCCAGCAGTCCGTCTAGCGGGAGCTTTTCTGAGCAGTTCTTC.

This clonotype was recorded at least ten times. The rearrangement links TRBV5-1 to TRBJ2-1; D not certain. Between the trimmed V and J ends, which lost 0 bases and 5 bases, there was a span of 12 bases. This CDR3 has 15 amino acids. Per the germline V gene, CDR1 is SGHRS and CDR2 is YFSETQ. The CDR3 loop is CASSLAGPMDNEQFF. CDR3 nucleotide sequence: TGCGCCAGCAGCTTGGCTGGCCCCATGGACAATGAGCAGTTCTTC.

This clonotype has a count of ten or more. The gene calls are TRBV5-1 and TRBJ1-1, with TRBD1 identical over 8 bases. Germline CDR1 reads SGHRS; CDR2 reads YFSETQ. Trimming cost V 4 bases and J 9 bases; bases outside gene matches: 5. The CDR3 is 12 amino acids. The CDR3 loop reads CASSIDRGQAFF. The CDR3 coding sequence is TGCGCCAGCAGCATTGACAGGGGCCAAGCTTTCTTT.